This TCR beta chain came from a study of OX40 agonist ivuxolimab in advanced cancers. Across the whole study: Patients received intravenous ivuxolimab every 2 weeks at 0.01 to 10 mg/kg. Findings and limits, study-wide: Antigen targets of the expanded peripheral T cells went undetermined.

Libraries were prepared by immunoSEQ multiplex PCR; TCRdb keeps only in-frame clonotypes and omits some of them. The sample yields tens of thousands of clones, about 93% seen once. Points on this clone: Its specificity is not known.

The CDR3 covers 14 residues. Germline V lookup: CDR1 PRHDT, CDR2 FYEKMQ (reference sequence). Trimming removed 7 bases from V and 1 base from J, with 13 bases in between. The chain carries TRBV13 and TRBJ1-1, with TRBD1 as a possible D gene (5 bases). This TCR derives from an adult with an advanced solid tumor such as melanoma, head and neck, liver or kidney cancer. Material: CD4+ or CD8+ T cells sorted from blood, obtained in a trial of the OX40 agonist ivuxolimab. For the CDR3, the DNA is TGTGCCAGCACCGTATGGGGGACGAACACTGAAGCTTTCTTT. It codes for CASTVWGTNTEAFF.